The 26 T cell receptor beta chains below were found in one sample sequenced in a study of T-cell memory formation after mild COVID-19. TCRdb re-called the 5' RACE reads through MiXCR, storing one row per CDR3 protein. Here the sample spans under 300,000 distinct CDR3 sequences, approximately 7.6% being singletons. Material: PBMCs or a T cell subset sorted from them (not recorded which). The receptors shown here come from a man younger than 30 who had mild COVID-19 (a few samples of this study predate the infection). Cell type and time point are not known.

This rearrangement joins TRBV7-2 to TRBJ2-3; 11 nucleotides agree with TRBD2. The V gene's germline CDR1 is SGHTA and CDR2 FQGNSA. V gave up 5 bases and J gave up 2 bases; unmatched junction bases: 6. The CDR3 totals 16 residues. In DNA, the CDR3 is TGTGCCAGCAGCCCAAGACTAGCGGGATACACAGATACGCAGTATTTT. This translates into CASSPRLAGYTDTQYF.

This chain links TRBV4-1 with TRBJ2-2; D is uncertain. The V end lost 0 bases, the J end lost 7 bases, and 9 bases lay between the germline ends. The germline gives CDR1 MGHRA, CDR2 YSYEKL. The length of the CDR3 is 14 residues. CDR3 in amino acids: CASSQEGWGGELFF. CDR3 DNA: TGCGCCAGCAGCCAAGAGGGGTGGGGCGGGGAGCTGTTTTTT.

This clonotype was picked up a small number of times. The chain has TRBV20-1 and TRBJ1-4; a weak D match, TRBD1 (6 bases). V gave up 5 bases and J gave up 8 bases, with 21 bases separating them. CDR3 length equals 15 residues. Germline V CDR1 and CDR2: DFQATT, SNEGSKA (reference sequence). The CDR3 DNA sequence: TGCAGTGCTGCGAGGGGGGCGCGGGTGCGCGAAAAACTGTTTTTT. This sequence encodes CSAARGARVREKLFF.

V and J are TRBV6-5 and TRBJ1-5, with D unclear. The CDR3 totals 13 residues. The V gene's germline CDR1 is MNHEY and CDR2 SVGAGI. The ends were cut back, 6 bases at V and 9 bases at J, with 15 bases in the middle. The CDR3 DNA reads as TGTGCCAGCAGCCGTCTCCCCAAACGGCCCCAGCATTTT. This codes for CASSRLPKRPQHF.

The chain uses TRBV9 and TRBJ2-3; 8 nucleotides match TRBD2. The J segment lost 4 bases and the V segment lost 7 bases, leaving 8 bases of the junction unmatched. CDR1 is SGDLS and CDR2 is YYNGEE in the germline V gene. The CDR3 contains 14 residues. The CDR3 spells CASGTGGGPDTQYF. Written as DNA, the CDR3 is TGTGCCAGCGGCACGGGGGGGGGCCCAGATACGCAGTATTTT.

The chain employs TRBV6-2 or TRBV6-3 and TRBJ1-1; D remains unclear. This CDR3 has 13 amino acids. V dropped 10 bases and J dropped 2 bases, with 14 bases sitting between them. Germline V gene sequence: CDR1 MNHEY, CDR2 SVGEGT. The CDR3 DNA reads as TGTGCCACGCTTCTCCAGTCAAACACTGAAGCTTTCTTT. As protein: CATLLQSNTEAFF.

At least ten counts were recorded for this clonotype. The chain uses TRBV7-9 and TRBJ1-1; maybe TRBD1 (5 bases). V was trimmed by 7 bases and J by 1 base, leaving 16 bases between them. This CDR3 region has 15 residues. Germline CDR1 SEHNR, CDR2 FQNEAQ (reference sequence). The DNA for the CDR3 is TGTGCCAGCACCAAAACGCGAGGGGCGAACACTGAAGCTTTCTTT. This codes for CASTKTRGANTEAFF.

J is TRBJ2-3 and V is TRBV12-3 or TRBV12-4, with 10 bases that match TRBD2. The V and J ends lost 1 base and 0 bases, in that order; junction bases with no gene match: 4. The length of the CDR3 is 17 residues. The CDR3: CASSLGTSGASTDTQYF. The CDR3 DNA reads as TGTGCCAGCAGTTTAGGAACTAGCGGGGCAAGCACAGATACGCAGTATTTT.

The rearrangement joins TRBV5-1 to TRBJ2-5, with no clear D. CDR3 size: 14 residues. Germline lookup yields CDR1 SGHRS and CDR2 YFSETQ. V lost 4 bases to trimming and J lost 5 bases, with 15 bases between them. In DNA form, the CDR3 reads TGCGCCAGCAGCACTGTAGTAGGATGGGAGACCCAGTACTTC. Its translation: CASSTVVGWETQYF. The complete variable domain, with remaining parts taken from reference TRBV5-1 and TRBJ2-5, reads KAGVTQTPRYLIKTRGQQVTLSCSPISGHRSVSWYQQTPGQGLQFLFEYFSETQRNKGNFPGRFSGRQFSNSRSEMNVSTLELGDSALYLCASSTVVGWETQYFGPGTRLLVL.

By proportion, this clonotype is medium-sized. The CDR3 coding sequence is TGTGCCAGCAGCTTAAGAGGGGCCAAAAACATTCAGTACTTC. Its protein is CASSLRGAKNIQYF. This rearrangement joins TRBV7-9 to TRBJ2-4; TRBD2 is a possible D gene (5 bases). Germline V CDR1 and CDR2: SEHNR, FQNEAQ (reference sequence). The CDR3 runs 14 residues. V lost 2 bases and J lost 1, with 6 bases in between. Looking up the rest from reference TRBV7-9 and TRBJ2-4 gives the full variable domain: DTGVSQNPRHKITKRGQNVTFRCDPISEHNRLYWYRQTLGQGPEFLTYFQNEAQLEKSRLLSDRFSAERPKGSFSTLEIQRTEQGDSAMYLCASSLRGAKNIQYFGAGTRLSVL.

The chain couples TRBV4-3 to TRBJ1-3; no clear D gene. V shed 1 base and J shed 0 bases, with 7 bases lying between them. The CDR3 contains 15 residues. Germline V CDR1 and CDR2: LGHNA, YSLEER. The CDR3 loop reads CASSQGEASGNTIYF. The DNA for the CDR3 is TGCGCCAGCAGCCAAGGGGAAGCCTCTGGAAACACCATATATTTT.

This clonotype was observed a few times. The chain couples TRBV5-5 to TRBJ2-3; D not certain. Germline V lookup: CDR1 SGHKS, CDR2 YYEKEE (reference sequence). This CDR3 spans 14 amino acids. V was cut by 6 bases and J by 2 bases, with 13 bases left in between. CDR3 nucleotide sequence: TGTGCCAGCAACCCCGCTATCTTCACAGATACGCAGTATTTT. Encoded protein: CASNPAIFTDTQYF. Full variable domain (outside the CDR3, taken from reference TRBV5-5 and TRBJ2-3): DAGVTQSPTHLIKTRGQQVTLRCSPISGHKSVSWYQQVLGQGPQFIFQYYEKEERGRGNFPDRFSARQFPNYSSELNVNALLLGDSALYLCASNPAIFTDTQYFGPGTRLTVL.

The chain employs TRBV15 and TRBJ1-1; D is undetermined. V was trimmed by 5 bases and J by 1 base, leaving 8 bases between them. The CDR3 extends over 13 amino acids. Germline CDR1 LNHNV, CDR2 YYDKDF (reference sequence). The CDR3 DNA sequence: TGTGCCACCAGCCCTACGCCGAACACTGAAGCTTTCTTT. Protein product: CATSPTPNTEAFF.

This clonotype appeared many times. The rearrangement joins TRBV7-9 to TRBJ2-5; D is unresolved. The germline CDR1 and CDR2 sequences are SEHNR and FQNEAQ (reference sequence). Trimming removed 5 bases from V and 5 bases from J, with 12 bases in between. The CDR3 spans 13 residues. The CDR3 protein is CASSPSSEETQYF. The CDR3, as DNA: TGTGCCAGCAGCCCATCCTCTGAGGAGACCCAGTACTTC. The whole variable domain, remainder taken from reference TRBV7-9 and TRBJ2-5, is DTGVSQNPRHKITKRGQNVTFRCDPISEHNRLYWYRQTLGQGPEFLTYFQNEAQLEKSRLLSDRFSAERPKGSFSTLEIQRTEQGDSAMYLCASSPSSEETQYFGPGTRLLVL.

This clonotype came up many times. This rearrangement joins TRBV28 to TRBJ2-3; D is undetermined. V was pared by 7 bases and J by 2 bases, with 7 bases between. This CDR3 region has 12 residues. In germline, CDR1 is MDHEN, CDR2 SYDVKM. CDR3 sequence: CASTSFTDTQYF. In DNA, the CDR3 is TGTGCCAGCACCAGCTTCACAGATACGCAGTATTTT.

This chain uses TRBV5-4 with TRBJ2-5; 7 bases map to TRBD1. CDR1 is SGHNT, CDR2 YYREEE, per germline (reference sequence). V shed 4 bases and J 4 bases; nucleotides not matched to a gene: 7. The CDR3 consists of 14 residues. The CDR3 loop is CASSLGQWTETQYF. CDR3 nucleotides: TGTGCCAGCAGCCTGGGACAGTGGACAGAGACCCAGTACTTC.

This clonotype occurred many times. The chain is built from TRBV5-1 and TRBJ1-3; no reliable D call. V was cut by 0 bases and J by 0 bases, with 7 bases left in between. Per the germline V gene, CDR1 is SGHRS and CDR2 is YFSETQ. The CDR3 extends over 15 amino acids. The CDR3 reads CASSLGITSGNTIYF. The CDR3, as DNA: TGCGCCAGCAGCTTGGGGATTACCTCTGGAAACACCATATATTTT.

This chain links TRBV20-1 with TRBJ2-1, with 8 bases lining up with TRBD2. The germline V gene encodes CDR1 DFQATT and CDR2 SNEGSKA (reference sequence). This CDR3 is built from 13 residues. The V segment lost 2 bases and the J segment 11 bases; nucleotides outside the gene matches: 8. In DNA form, the CDR3 reads TGCAGTGCTAGAAGACGGGTAGCGGGAAAGCAGTTCTTC. It is translated as CSARRRVAGKQFF.

As for this clonotype: A much larger clone differs from this one at a single base, so this may be a read error. V and J are TRBV7-2 and TRBJ2-7; the D call may be TRBD1 or TRBD2 (6 bases each). The CDR3 consists of 15 residues. Germline CDR1 reads SGHTA; CDR2 reads FQGNSA. CDR3 DNA sequence: TGTGCCAGCGGCTTTAGGGGGGACACCTCCTACGAGCAGTACTTC. Residues: CASGFRGDTSYEQYF.

In this sample, this clonotype turned up a few times. V and J are TRBV2 and TRBJ1-4; no definite D call. V lost 7 bases and J lost 5, with 8 bases in between. The CDR3 contains 12 residues. Per the germline V gene, CDR1 is SNHLY and CDR2 is FYNNEI. Here the CDR3 DNA reads TGTGCCAGCATGGGAGTGAATGAAAAACTGTTTTTT. Translating gives CASMGVNEKLFF.

The chain is built from TRBV20-1 and TRBJ2-1; maybe TRBD2 (6 bases). This CDR3 contains 16 residues. Germline CDR1 reads DFQATT; CDR2 reads SNEGSKA (reference sequence). The germline V and J ends were trimmed by 0 bases and 6 bases, with 18 bases remaining between them. CDR3: CSARDRAGLLTNEQFF. The CDR3 coding sequence is TGCAGTGCTAGAGATCGGGCGGGACTCCTTACCAATGAGCAGTTCTTC.

In its sample, this clonotype was seen a few times. The rearrangement links TRBV7-2 to TRBJ2-7; possibly TRBD2 for D (5 bases). In germline, CDR1 is SGHTA, CDR2 FQGNSA. This CDR3 region has 12 residues. The CDR3 DNA sequence: TGTGCCAGCAGCCTAGCCGGTCGGGAGCAGTACGTC. This sequence encodes CASSLAGREQYV.

V gene TRBV7-9 combines with J gene TRBJ2-1; weak D call: TRBD2 (5 bases). Germline V gene sequence: CDR1 SEHNR, CDR2 FQNEAQ (reference sequence). V gave up 4 bases and J gave up 3 bases, with 19 bases separating them. This CDR3 is built from 17 residues. CDR3 amino acids: CASSSRAGVRVYNEQFF. The CDR3 DNA follows: TGTGCCAGCAGCTCTCGGGCCGGGGTTCGTGTCTACAATGAGCAGTTCTTC.

This sequence joins TRBV19 and TRBJ2-2; no reliable D call. The CDR3 loop spans 14 amino acids. The germline gives CDR1 LNHDA, CDR2 SQIVND (reference sequence). V lost 7 bases, J lost 1 base, and 10 bases lay in between. The CDR3 nucleotides read TGTGCCAGTACTACCGATTGGAACACCGGGGAGCTGTTTTTT. Amino acids: CASTTDWNTGELFF. The full variable domain, in which reference TRBV19 and TRBJ2-2 provide the parts outside the CDR3, is DGGITQSPKYLFRKEGQNVTLSCEQNLNHDAMYWYRQDPGQGLRLIYYSQIVNDFQKGDIAEGYSVSREKKESFPLTVTSAQKNPTAFYLCASTTDWNTGELFFGEGSRLTVL.

V usage is TRBV5-5 and J usage is TRBJ2-7; 9 bases align to TRBD1. Germline trimming cut 3 bases from V and 3 bases from J; bases unmatched to any gene: 10. CDR1 is SGHKS, CDR2 YYEKEE, per germline (reference sequence). This CDR3 contains 16 residues. The CDR3, as DNA: TGTGCCAGCAGCTCACCGGGACAGGGCGCCCACTACGAGCAGTACGTC. It codes for CASSSPGQGAHYEQYV.

This clonotype came up many times. The chain uses TRBV5-1 and TRBJ2-3; D not resolved. The V and J ends lost 3 bases and 6 bases respectively, with 11 bases between them. The CDR3 runs 13 residues. The V gene's germline CDR1 is SGHRS and CDR2 YFSETQ. CDR3 residues: CASSSEAVDTQYF. In DNA, the CDR3 is TGCGCCAGCAGCTCCGAAGCCGTGGATACGCAGTATTTT. The full variable domain, with the rest looked up from reference TRBV5-1 and TRBJ2-3, is KAGVTQTPRYLIKTRGQQVTLSCSPISGHRSVSWYQQTPGQGLQFLFEYFSETQRNKGNFPGRFSGRQFSNSRSEMNVSTLELGDSALYLCASSSEAVDTQYFGPGTRLTVL.